This TCR beta chain is from a study of monozygotic twins with inflammatory bowel disease. Study results and caveats: For IBD, no single strong associated signal or clonotype was supported.

The CDR3 contains 20 residues. Germline V gene lookup returns CDR1 SGHNT and CDR2 YYREEE (reference sequence). Whole blood served as the source of total RNA, and no T cell sorting took place. The TCR libraries each used total RNA (approximately 3,300 ng per library). Template-switch reactions added UMIs with a 6-nucleotide sample barcode. With the 5' RACE reads reprocessed, TCRdb shows one record per CDR3 protein and no DNA. The sample is made up of approximately 150,000 distinct CDR3 sequences, and the top ten hold approximately 2.5% of it. With regard to this clonotype: Its antigen is unknown.

The origin of this receptor is a human donor with ulcerative colitis or Crohn's disease, or a healthy co-twin of an affected twin (not recorded which). Specimen: blood. The rearrangement joins TRBV5-4 to TRBJ2-5; TCRdb designates TRBD1, a call that cannot be tested without DNA. CDR3: CASSLPLNRDGLPWVETQYF.